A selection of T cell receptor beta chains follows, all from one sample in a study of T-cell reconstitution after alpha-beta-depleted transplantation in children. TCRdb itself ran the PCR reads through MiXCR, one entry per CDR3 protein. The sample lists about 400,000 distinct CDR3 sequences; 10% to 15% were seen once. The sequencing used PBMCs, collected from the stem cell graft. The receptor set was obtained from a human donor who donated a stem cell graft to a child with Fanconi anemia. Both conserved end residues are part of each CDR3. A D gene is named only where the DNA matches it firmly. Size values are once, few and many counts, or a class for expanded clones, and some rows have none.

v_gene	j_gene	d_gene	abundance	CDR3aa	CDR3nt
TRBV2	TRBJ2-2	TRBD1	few	CVTQTRQGIAGELFF	TGTGTTACCCAAACTAGACAGGGAATCGCCGGGGAGCTGTTTTTT
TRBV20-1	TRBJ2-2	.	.	CSTTPLTGELFF	TGCAGCACGACCCCGCTGACCGGGGAGCTGTTTTTT
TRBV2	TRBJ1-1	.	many	CASSQQKGVTEAFF	TGTGCCAGCAGCCAACAGAAGGGAGTTACTGAAGCTTTCTTT
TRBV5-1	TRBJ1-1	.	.	CASSLEVGGSRGAFF	TGCGCCAGCAGCTTGGAGGTCGGGGGGAGCCGAGGAGCTTTCTTT
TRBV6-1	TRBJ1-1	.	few	CASSVERYTEAFF	TGTGCCAGCAGTGTTGAAAGATACACTGAAGCTTTCTTT
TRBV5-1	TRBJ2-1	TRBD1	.	CASSSPGTGSWDSYNEQFF	TGCGCCAGCAGCTCCCCCGGGACAGGCTCGTGGGACAGTTACAATGAGCAGTTCTTC
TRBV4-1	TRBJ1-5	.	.	CASRPDGLSNQPQHF	TGCGCCAGCAGACCGGACGGTTTGAGCAATCAGCCCCAGCATTTT
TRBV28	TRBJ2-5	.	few	CASSRVQFTQYF	TGTGCCAGCAGCCGCGTACAGTTCACCCAGTACTTC
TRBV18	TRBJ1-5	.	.	CASSPKRDGNQPQHF	TGTGCCAGCTCACCAAAGAGGGACGGCAATCAGCCCCAGCATTTT
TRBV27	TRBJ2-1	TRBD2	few	CATRTVAGGYNEQFF	TGTGCCACCCGAACGGTAGCGGGGGGATACAATGAGCAGTTCTTC
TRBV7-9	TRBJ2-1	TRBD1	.	CASSSGTGNYNEQFF	TGTGCCAGCAGCTCCGGGACAGGGAACTACAATGAGCAGTTCTTC
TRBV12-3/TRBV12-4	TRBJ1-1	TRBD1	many	CASRQQGMGTEAFF	TGTGCCAGCAGACAACAGGGGATGGGCACTGAAGCTTTCTTT
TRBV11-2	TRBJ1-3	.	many	CASSLVPSGAGNTIYF	TGTGCCAGCAGCTTAGTACCTTCAGGAGCTGGAAACACCATATATTTT
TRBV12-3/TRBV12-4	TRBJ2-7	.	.	CASSFRTAFYEQYF	TGTGCCAGCAGTTTTCGGACAGCGTTCTACGAGCAGTACTTC
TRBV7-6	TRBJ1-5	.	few	CASSSGVSNQPQHF	TGTGCCAGCAGCTCAGGGGTTAGCAATCAGCCCCAGCATTTT
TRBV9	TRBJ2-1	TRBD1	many	CASSPRQGESGEQFF	TGTGCCAGCAGCCCTCGACAGGGGGAGTCGGGTGAGCAGTTCTTC
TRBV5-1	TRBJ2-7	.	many	CALRPLEEQYF	TGCGCCCTTCGACCCTTAGAGGAGCAGTACTTC
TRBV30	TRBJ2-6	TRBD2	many	CASPLAGGSGANVLTF	TGTGCCTCACCTTTAGCGGGGGGGTCTGGGGCCAACGTCCTGACTTTC
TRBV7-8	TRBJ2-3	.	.	CASSLAAGVAGDTQYF	TGTGCCAGCAGCTTAGCGGCAGGAGTTGCGGGAGATACGCAGTATTTT
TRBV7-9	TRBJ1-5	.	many	CASSLGGNGNQPQHF	TGTGCCAGCAGCTTAGGCGGAAATGGGAATCAGCCCCAGCATTTT
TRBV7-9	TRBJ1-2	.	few	CASSPQDYGYTF	TGTGCCAGCAGCCCACAAGACTATGGCTACACCTTC
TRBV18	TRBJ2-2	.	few	CASSPQTGPGELFF	TGTGCCAGCTCACCACAAACAGGCCCCGGGGAGCTGTTTTTT
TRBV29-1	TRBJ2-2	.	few	CSVSATGATGELFF	TGCAGCGTCTCAGCGACAGGAGCAACCGGGGAGCTGTTTTTT
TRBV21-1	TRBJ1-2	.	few	CASSRPPGGYTF	TGTGCCAGCAGTCGGCCGCCGGGTGGCTACACCTTC
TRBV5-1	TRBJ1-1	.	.	CASSEGGIVGNTEAFF	TGCGCCAGCAGCGAAGGGGGTATTGTAGGGAACACTGAAGCTTTCTTT
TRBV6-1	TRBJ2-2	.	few	CASSLLQGNGELFF	TGTGCCAGCAGCCTGCTTCAGGGCAACGGGGAGCTGTTTTTT
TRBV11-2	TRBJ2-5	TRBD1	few	CASSLMGQGTQETQYF	TGTGCCAGCAGCTTAATGGGACAGGGCACTCAAGAGACCCAGTACTTC
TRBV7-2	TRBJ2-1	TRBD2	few	CASSPLPLAGAPGEQFF	TGTGCCAGCAGCCCTCTACCACTAGCGGGGGCGCCGGGGGAGCAGTTCTTC
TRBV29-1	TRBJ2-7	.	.	CSVRDYEQYF	TGCAGCGTTCGCGACTACGAGCAGTACTTC
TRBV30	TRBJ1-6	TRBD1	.	CAWRFGQGESPLHF	TGTGCCTGGAGGTTCGGGCAGGGGGAATCACCCCTCCACTTT
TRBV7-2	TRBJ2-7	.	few	CASSFQAEAYEQYF	TGTGCCAGCAGCTTTCAAGCAGAAGCCTACGAGCAGTACTTC
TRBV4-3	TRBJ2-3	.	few	CASSPTSGRASHTQYF	TGCGCCAGCAGCCCGACCAGCGGGCGGGCCTCTCATACGCAGTATTTT
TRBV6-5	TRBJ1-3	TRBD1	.	CASSYTGGFGNTIYF	TGTGCCAGCAGCTACACAGGGGGATTTGGAAACACCATATATTTT
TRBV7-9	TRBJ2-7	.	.	CASSGGDEQYF	TGTGCCAGCAGCGGCGGGGACGAGCAGTACTTC
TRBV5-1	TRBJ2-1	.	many	CASSPGGLSYNEQFF	TGTGCCAGCAGCCCCGGGGGTCTCTCCTACAATGAGCAGTTCTTC
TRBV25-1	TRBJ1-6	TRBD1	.	CASSWDRDGSPLHF	TGTGCCAGCAGTTGGGACAGGGATGGCTCACCCCTCCACTTT
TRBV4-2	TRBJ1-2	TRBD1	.	CASSQDRVRANYGYTF	TGTGCCAGCAGCCAGGACAGGGTGAGAGCTAACTATGGCTACACCTTC
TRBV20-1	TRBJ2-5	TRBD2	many	CSARDTGGETQYF	TGCAGTGCTAGAGACACCGGGGGGGAGACCCAGTACTTC
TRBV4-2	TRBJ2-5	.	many	CASSHAGYQETQYF	TGTGCCAGCAGCCACGCGGGGTACCAAGAGACCCAGTACTTC
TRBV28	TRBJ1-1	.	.	CASSSQPQGRRTEAFF	TGTGCCAGCAGTTCCCAGCCTCAGGGCCGAAGGACTGAAGCTTTCTTT
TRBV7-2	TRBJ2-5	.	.	CASSLPRDETQYF	TGTGCCAGCAGCTTACCCCGGGACGAGACCCAGTACTTC
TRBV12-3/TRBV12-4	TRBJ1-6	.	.	CASSYPGSNSPLHF	TGTGCCAGCAGCTACCCCGGGTCCAATTCACCCCTCCACTTT
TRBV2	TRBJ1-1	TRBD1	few	CASSETTGTEAFF	TGTGCCAGCAGTGAAACGACAGGGACTGAAGCTTTCTTT